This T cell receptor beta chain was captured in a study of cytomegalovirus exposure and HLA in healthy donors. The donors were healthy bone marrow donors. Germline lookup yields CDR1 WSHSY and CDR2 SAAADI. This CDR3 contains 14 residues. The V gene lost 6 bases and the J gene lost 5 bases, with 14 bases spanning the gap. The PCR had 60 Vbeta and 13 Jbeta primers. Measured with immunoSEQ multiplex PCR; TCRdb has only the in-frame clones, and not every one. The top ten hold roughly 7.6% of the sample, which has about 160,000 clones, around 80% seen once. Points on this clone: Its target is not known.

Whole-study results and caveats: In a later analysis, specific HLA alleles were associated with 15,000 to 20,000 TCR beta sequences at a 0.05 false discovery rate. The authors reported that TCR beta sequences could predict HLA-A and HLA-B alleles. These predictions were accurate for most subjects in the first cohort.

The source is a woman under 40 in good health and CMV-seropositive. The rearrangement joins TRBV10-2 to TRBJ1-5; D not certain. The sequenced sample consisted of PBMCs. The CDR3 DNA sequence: TGCGCCAGCAGCGTAGCAGCCTTCGATCAGCCCCAGCATTTT. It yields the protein CASSVAAFDQPQHF.